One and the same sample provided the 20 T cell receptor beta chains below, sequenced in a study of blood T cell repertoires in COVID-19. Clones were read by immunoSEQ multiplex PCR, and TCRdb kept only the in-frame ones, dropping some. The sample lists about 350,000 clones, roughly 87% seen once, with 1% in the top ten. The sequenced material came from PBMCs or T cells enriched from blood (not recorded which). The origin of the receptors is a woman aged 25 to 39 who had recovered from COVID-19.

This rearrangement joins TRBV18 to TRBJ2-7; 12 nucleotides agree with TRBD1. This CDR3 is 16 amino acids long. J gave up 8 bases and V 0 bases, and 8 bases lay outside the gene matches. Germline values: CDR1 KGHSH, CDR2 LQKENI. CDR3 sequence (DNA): TGTGCCAGCTCACCACCGGGACAGGGGGCGCAACTTAAGCAGTACTTC. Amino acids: CASSPPGQGAQLKQYF.

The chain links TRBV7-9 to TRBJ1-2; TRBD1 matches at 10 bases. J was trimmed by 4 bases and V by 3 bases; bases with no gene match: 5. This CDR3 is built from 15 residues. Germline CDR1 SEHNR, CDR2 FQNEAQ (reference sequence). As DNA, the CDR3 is TGTGCCAGCAGCTTTAGCCGGGACAGGGGCTATGGCTACACCTTC. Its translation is CASSFSRDRGYGYTF.

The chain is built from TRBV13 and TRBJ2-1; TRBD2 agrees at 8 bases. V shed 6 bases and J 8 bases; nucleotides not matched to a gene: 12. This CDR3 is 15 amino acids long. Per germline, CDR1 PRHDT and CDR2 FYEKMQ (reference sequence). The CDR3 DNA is TGTGCCAGCAGTCCAGGACTAGCTTCGGGACATGAGCAGTTCTTC. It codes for CASSPGLASGHEQFF.

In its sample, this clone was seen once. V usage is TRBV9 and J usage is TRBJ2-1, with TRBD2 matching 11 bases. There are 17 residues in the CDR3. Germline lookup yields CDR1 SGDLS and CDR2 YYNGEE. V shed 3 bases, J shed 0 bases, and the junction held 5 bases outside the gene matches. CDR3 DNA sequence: TGTGCCAGCAGCGCCACCCTAGCGGGGGGCTCCTACAATGAGCAGTTCTTC. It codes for CASSATLAGGSYNEQFF.

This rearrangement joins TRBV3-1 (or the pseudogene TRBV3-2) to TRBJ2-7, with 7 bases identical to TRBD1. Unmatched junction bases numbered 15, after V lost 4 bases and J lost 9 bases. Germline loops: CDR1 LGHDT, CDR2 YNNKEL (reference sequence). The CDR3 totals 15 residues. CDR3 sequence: CASSPRRGGKVGQYF. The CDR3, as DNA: TGTGCCAGCAGCCCACGGCGAGGGGGCAAGGTAGGGCAGTACTTC.

The CDR3 loop reads CASSLAASGLPDTQYF. The CDR3 DNA reads as TGTGCCAGCAGCTTGGCGGCTAGCGGGCTGCCAGATACGCAGTATTTT. J is TRBJ2-3 and V is TRBV5-4; 8 nucleotides line up with TRBD2. This CDR3 has 16 residues. Germline V gene lookup returns CDR1 SGHNT and CDR2 YYREEE (reference sequence). V was clipped by 0 bases and J by 4 bases; unmatched bases: 7. The entire variable domain, with the rest obtained from reference TRBV5-4 and TRBJ2-3, is as follows: ETGVTQSPTHLIKTRGQQVTLRCSSQSGHNTVSWYQQALGQGPQFIFQYYREEENGRGNFPPRFSGLQFPNYSSELNVNALELDDSALYLCASSLAASGLPDTQYFGPGTRLTVL.

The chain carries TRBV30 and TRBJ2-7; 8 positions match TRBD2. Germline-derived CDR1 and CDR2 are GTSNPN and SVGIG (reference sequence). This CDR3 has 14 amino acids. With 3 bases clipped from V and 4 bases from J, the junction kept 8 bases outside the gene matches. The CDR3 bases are TGTGCCTGGAGCGGGTATGGCGGGGGGTACGAGCAGTACTTC. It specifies CAWSGYGGGYEQYF.

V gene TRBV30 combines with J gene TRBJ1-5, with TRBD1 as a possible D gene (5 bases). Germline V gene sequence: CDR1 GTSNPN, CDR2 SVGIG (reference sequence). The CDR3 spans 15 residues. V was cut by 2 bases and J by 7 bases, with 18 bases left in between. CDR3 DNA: TGTGCCTGGAGTCCCCCAGCAGGGCTTGGACAGCCCCAGCATTTT. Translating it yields CAWSPPAGLGQPQHF.

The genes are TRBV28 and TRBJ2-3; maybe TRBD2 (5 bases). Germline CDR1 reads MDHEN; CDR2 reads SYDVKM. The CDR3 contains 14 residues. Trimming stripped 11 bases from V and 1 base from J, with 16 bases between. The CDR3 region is CAYGGVYGTDTQYF. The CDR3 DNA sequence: TGTGCCTATGGAGGAGTATATGGCACAGATACGCAGTATTTT.

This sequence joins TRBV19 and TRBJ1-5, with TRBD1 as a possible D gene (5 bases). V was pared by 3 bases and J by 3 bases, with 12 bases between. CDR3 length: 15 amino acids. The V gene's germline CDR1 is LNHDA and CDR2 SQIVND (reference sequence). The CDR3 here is CASSISPGINQPQHF. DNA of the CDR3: TGTGCCAGTAGTATCTCCCCAGGGATCAATCAGCCCCAGCATTTT. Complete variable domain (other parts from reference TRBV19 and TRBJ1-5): DGGITQSPKYLFRKEGQNVTLSCEQNLNHDAMYWYRQDPGQGLRLIYYSQIVNDFQKGDIAEGYSVSREKKESFPLTVTSAQKNPTAFYLCASSISPGINQPQHFGDGTRLSIL.

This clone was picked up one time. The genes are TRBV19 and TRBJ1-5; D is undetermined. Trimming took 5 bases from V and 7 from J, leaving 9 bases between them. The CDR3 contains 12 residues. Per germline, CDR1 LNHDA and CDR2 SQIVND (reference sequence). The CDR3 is CASSPTPQPQHF. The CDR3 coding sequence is TGTGCCAGTAGTCCCACTCCCCAGCCCCAGCATTTT.

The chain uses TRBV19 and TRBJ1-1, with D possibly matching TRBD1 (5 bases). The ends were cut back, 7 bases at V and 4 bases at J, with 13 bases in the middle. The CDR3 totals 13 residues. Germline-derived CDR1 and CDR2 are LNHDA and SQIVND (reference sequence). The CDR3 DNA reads TGTGCCAGTAAGATTGGGGCAGCCACTGAAGCTTTCTTT. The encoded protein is CASKIGAATEAFF.

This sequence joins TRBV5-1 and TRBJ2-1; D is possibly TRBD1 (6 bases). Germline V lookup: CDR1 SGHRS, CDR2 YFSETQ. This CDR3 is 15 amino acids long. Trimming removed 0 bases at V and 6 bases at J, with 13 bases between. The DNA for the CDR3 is TGCGCCAGCAGCTTGGCCGCAGGGGCCGTCAATGAGCAGTTCTTC. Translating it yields CASSLAAGAVNEQFF.

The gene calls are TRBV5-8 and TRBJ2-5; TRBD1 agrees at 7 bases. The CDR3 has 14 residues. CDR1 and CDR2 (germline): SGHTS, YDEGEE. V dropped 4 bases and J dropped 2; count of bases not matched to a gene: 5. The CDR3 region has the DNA TGTGCCAGCAGCCGGGACAGTCAACAAGAGACCCAGTACTTC. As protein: CASSRDSQQETQYF.

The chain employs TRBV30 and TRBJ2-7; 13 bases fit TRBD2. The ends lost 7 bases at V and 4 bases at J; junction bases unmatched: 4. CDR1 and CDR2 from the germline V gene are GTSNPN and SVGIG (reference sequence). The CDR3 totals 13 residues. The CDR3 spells CASRTSGGYEQYF. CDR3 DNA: TGTGCCTCCCGGACTAGCGGGGGTTACGAGCAGTACTTC.

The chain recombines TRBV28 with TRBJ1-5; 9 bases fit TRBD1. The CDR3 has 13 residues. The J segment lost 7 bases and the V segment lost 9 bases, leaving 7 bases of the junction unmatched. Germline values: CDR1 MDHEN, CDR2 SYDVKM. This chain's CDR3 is CASRDRAGQPQHF. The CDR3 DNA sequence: TGTGCCAGTCGGGACAGGGCTGGGCAGCCCCAGCATTTT.

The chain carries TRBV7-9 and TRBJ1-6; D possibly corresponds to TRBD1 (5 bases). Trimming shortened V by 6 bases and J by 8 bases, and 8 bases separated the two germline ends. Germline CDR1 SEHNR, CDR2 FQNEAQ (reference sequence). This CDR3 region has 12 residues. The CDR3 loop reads CASSQQDSPLHF. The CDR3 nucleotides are TGTGCCAGCAGTCAACAGGATTCACCCCTCCACTTT. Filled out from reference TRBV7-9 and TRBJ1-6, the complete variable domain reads DTGVSQNPRHKITKRGQNVTFRCDPISEHNRLYWYRQTLGQGPEFLTYFQNEAQLEKSRLLSDRFSAERPKGSFSTLEIQRTEQGDSAMYLCASSQQDSPLHFGNGTRLTVT.

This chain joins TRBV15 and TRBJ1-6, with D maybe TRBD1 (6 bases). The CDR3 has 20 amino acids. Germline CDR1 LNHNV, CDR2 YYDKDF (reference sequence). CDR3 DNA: TGTGCTACCTACTCGACAGGCTTTAAGACCGAGGGGTCCTATAATTCACCCCTCCACTTT. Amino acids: CATYSTGFKTEGSYNSPLHF.

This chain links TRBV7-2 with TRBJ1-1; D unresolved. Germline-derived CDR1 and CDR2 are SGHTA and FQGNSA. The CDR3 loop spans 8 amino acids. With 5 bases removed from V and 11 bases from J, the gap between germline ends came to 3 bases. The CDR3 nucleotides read TGTGCCAGCAGCCGTGCTTTCTTT. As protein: CASSRAFF.

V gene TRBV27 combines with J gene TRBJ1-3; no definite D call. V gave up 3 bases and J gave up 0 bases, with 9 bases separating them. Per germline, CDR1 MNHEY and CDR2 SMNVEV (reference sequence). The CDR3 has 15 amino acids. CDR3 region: CASSLQAPSGNTIYF. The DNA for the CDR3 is TGTGCCAGCAGTTTGCAGGCCCCCTCTGGAAACACCATATATTTT.